Sequencing of this TCR beta chain was carried out in a study of STAT5B mutations in CD4+ large granular lymphocyte leukemia. The method was immunoSEQ multiplex PCR; TCRdb's version includes in-frame clones alone and lacks a portion of them. The table lists some 40,000 clones, approximately 85% of them singletons. Concerning this clone: Its antigen is undetermined.

Findings and limits, study-wide: No patients shared main leukemic clonotypes, though less than 30% appeared at low frequency elsewhere. CD4-sorted patient repertoires seemed more clonal than healthy CD4+ repertoires. Compared with healthy controls (2/35), patient top clones favored TRBV06 (8/27). The CD4+ versus CD8+ T-LGLL clonality difference may reflect limited sample size.

CDR3 length: 13 amino acids. Trimming took off 3 bases at V and 3 bases at J, with 8 bases between the two ends. Germline loops: CDR1 SNHLY, CDR2 FYNNEI. Source material: CD4+ T cells from blood buffy coats. The V gene is TRBV2, the J gene TRBJ1-1; no clear D. The source of this sequence is a human donor in good health. The CDR3 DNA sequence: TGTGCCAGCAGTGATCTGGGCTACACTGAAGCTTTCTTT. It translates to CASSDLGYTEAFF.